This T cell receptor beta chain was recovered during a study of T-cell reconstitution after alpha-beta-depleted transplantation in children. It was with unique molecular identifiers that the TCRbeta library was prepared. TCRdb independently ran MiXCR on the PCR reads; one entry per CDR3 protein. The table has under 25,000 distinct CDR3 sequences, about an eighth seen once. Study-wide points: T-cell numbers and diversity one year post-transplant derived largely from freshly generated T cells. By about two months after transplant, alpha-beta T cells reportedly arose from several hundred graft clones that had expanded.

There are many counts of this clonotype. The antigen remains undetermined. The V and J ends lost 1 base and 2 bases respectively, with 11 bases between them. Germline CDR1 SGHTA, CDR2 FQGNSA. The CDR3 runs to 15 residues. The receptor comes from a female patient aged 2-9 years who had a stem cell transplant for congenital amegakaryocytic thrombocytopenia, so the T cells may come from the graft donor. This sample comprised PBMCs, mostly from graft donor cells, obtained 60 days after TCRalphabeta/CD19-depleted stem cell transplant. The gene calls are TRBV7-2 and TRBJ2-5; D possibly corresponds to TRBD2 (6 bases). The CDR3 DNA reads as TGTGCCAGCAGCTTAGGCCTCGGAGGGCAAGAGACCCAGTACTTC. It yields the protein CASSLGLGGQETQYF. Using reference TRBV7-2 and TRBJ2-5 for the parts outside the CDR3, the full variable domain is GAGVSQSPSNKVTEKGKDVELRCDPISGHTALYWYRQSLGQGLEFLIYFQGNSAPDKSGLPSDRFSAERTGGSVSTLTIQRTQQEDSAVYLCASSLGLGGQETQYFGPGTRLLVL.